These 25 T cell receptor beta chains were all obtained from the same sample, sequenced in a study of CD8+ T cells in alopecia areata. cDNA serving as the sequencing template came from extracted, reverse transcribed RNA. This table comes from immunoSEQ multiplex PCR, and its TCRdb copy is limited to in-frame clones, with some not included. The sample lists 110,000 to 150,000 clones; approximately 60% were seen once. The material sequenced was CD8+ T cells sorted from blood. These receptors were obtained from a human donor in good health.

This chain uses TRBV6-1 with TRBJ2-2, with D hard to call. The ends were cut back, 10 bases at V and 0 bases at J, with 6 bases in the middle. The CDR3 has 12 residues. Germline CDR1 is MNHNS and CDR2 is SASEGT. The CDR3 coding sequence is TGTGCCATCCTAGCGAACACCGGGGAGCTGTTTTTT. Translating it yields CAILANTGELFF.

This clone has only one observation. This sequence joins TRBV4-1 and TRBJ1-4, with 10 positions matching TRBD1. This CDR3 is 20 amino acids long. Germline V gene lookup returns CDR1 MGHRA and CDR2 YSYEKL. Germline trimming cut 1 base from V and 0 bases from J; bases unmatched to any gene: 11. This CDR3 reads CASSQAPLGTGVPTNEKLFF. DNA of the CDR3: TGCGCCAGCAGCCAAGCTCCACTCGGGACAGGGGTTCCAACTAATGAAAAACTGTTTTTT.

The V gene is TRBV19, the J gene TRBJ2-5, with D possibly matching TRBD2 (6 bases). CDR1 is LNHDA, CDR2 SQIVND, per germline (reference sequence). Trimming took 5 bases from V and 3 from J, leaving 10 bases between them. This CDR3 has 13 amino acids. CDR3 sequence reads: CASSGWEEETQYF. The CDR3 DNA reads as TGTGCCAGTAGTGGCTGGGAGGAAGAGACCCAGTACTTC.

This chain links TRBV5-6 with TRBJ1-1, with D unresolved. CDR3 length: 12 residues. Deletions cut 4 bases from V and 7 bases from J, with 11 bases between. The germline gives CDR1 SGHDT, CDR2 YYEEEE. The CDR3 DNA reads as TGTGCCAGCAGCCTCGACACATATGAAGCTTTCTTT. As protein: CASSLDTYEAFF.

This clone was observed a single time. CDR3 bases: TGTGCCAGCAGGGGAAACACCATATATTTT. Protein product: CASRGNTIYF. The chain employs TRBV6-1 and TRBJ1-3; D gene unclear. Per the germline V gene, CDR1 is MNHNS and CDR2 is SASEGT. CDR3 size: 10 residues. The V end was cut by 6 bases, the J end by 4 bases, with 1 base between.

V usage is TRBV4-1 and J usage is TRBJ2-5; no reliable D call. V was cut by 2 bases and J by 5 bases, with 9 bases left in between. This CDR3 contains 13 residues. Germline V lookup: CDR1 MGHRA, CDR2 YSYEKL. CDR3 coding DNA: TGCGCCAGCAGCCAAAACCCCCTTGAGACCCAGTACTTC. Translation gives CASSQNPLETQYF.

With respect to this clone: This may arise from a read error, as a much more abundant clone is one base away. V gene TRBV13 combines with J gene TRBJ2-5; no firm D call. Germline V gives CDR1 PRHDT, CDR2 FYEKMQ (reference sequence). This CDR3 is built from 11 residues. V lost 3 bases to trimming and J lost 1 base, with 0 bases between them. The CDR3 loop reads CASSFQETQYF. DNA for the CDR3: TGTGCCAGCAGCTTCCAAGAGACCCAGTACTTC.

In DNA form, the CDR3 reads TGCAGCGTTGTATGGACTGAAGCTTTCTTT. This encodes CSVVWTEAFF. The chain is built from TRBV29-1 and TRBJ1-1; D gene ambiguous. Germline lookup yields CDR1 SQVTM and CDR2 ANQGSEA. CDR3 size: 10 residues. Trimming shortened V by 4 bases and J by 5 bases, and 5 bases separated the two germline ends.

The chain links TRBV7-9 to TRBJ2-3; a weak D match, TRBD1 (6 bases). CDR1 and CDR2 (germline): SEHNR, FQNEAQ (reference sequence). The CDR3 contains 14 residues. V lost 5 bases, J lost 2 bases, and 11 bases lay in between. This chain's CDR3 is CASSPGQYTDTQYF. The DNA of the CDR3 is TGTGCCAGCAGCCCAGGACAGTACACAGATACGCAGTATTTT.

The table lists this clone with a few counts. V is TRBV29-1 and J is TRBJ2-7; 10 nucleotides line up with TRBD2. With V trimmed by 4 bases and J by 6 bases, 12 bases remained unmatched. This CDR3 comprises 15 residues. CDR1 is SQVTM and CDR2 is ANQGSEA in the germline V gene. CDR3 amino acids: CSVVKREGHSLEQYF. The CDR3 DNA sequence: TGCAGCGTTGTAAAGCGGGAGGGCCACTCCCTCGAGCAGTACTTC.

This clone was seen only once. The rearrangement links TRBV5-1 to TRBJ1-1; no definite D call. The CDR3 is 14 amino acids. V was shortened by 3 bases and J by 3 bases, with 12 bases between the two germline ends. Germline loops: CDR1 SGHRS, CDR2 YFSETQ. CDR3 nucleotide sequence: TGCGCCAGCAGCTCGGGAACTCGGGACACTGAAGCTTTCTTT. This translates into CASSSGTRDTEAFF.

A few counts support this clone. The gene calls are TRBV29-1 and TRBJ2-3; D call uncertain. Trimming removed 6 bases at V and 4 bases at J, with 11 bases between. Germline V lookup: CDR1 SQVTM, CDR2 ANQGSEA. The CDR3 is 12 amino acids. This CDR3 is CSVTGRPDTQYF. The CDR3 DNA follows: TGCAGCGTCACCGGGCGCCCAGATACGCAGTATTTT.

The chain combines TRBV5-1 with TRBJ2-3, with D possibly TRBD2 on 5 matching bases. The CDR3 is 15 residues long. Germline assignment: CDR1 SGHRS and CDR2 YFSETQ. V shed 4 bases and J shed 3 bases, with 15 bases lying between them. The CDR3 spells CASSPSLLGTDTQYF. CDR3 bases: TGCGCCAGCAGCCCCAGTCTACTAGGGACAGATACGCAGTATTTT.

The chain couples TRBV30 to TRBJ2-1; D is ambiguous. Germline V gene data show CDR1 as GTSNPN and CDR2 as SVGIG (reference sequence). The CDR3 is 12 amino acids. The V end was cut by 2 bases, the J end by 6 bases, with 8 bases between. CDR3 nucleotide sequence: TGTGCCTGGAGTTCCAGGAGCAATGAGCAGTTCTTC. Translating gives CAWSSRSNEQFF.

This clone was seen a few times. The chain recombines TRBV19 with TRBJ2-1, with 7 bases fitting TRBD1. V gave up 8 bases and J gave up 2 bases; unmatched junction bases: 3. In germline, CDR1 is LNHDA, CDR2 SQIVND (reference sequence). The CDR3 contains 13 residues. The CDR3 spells CASSTGTYNEQFF. The DNA of the CDR3 is TGTGCCAGTTCGACAGGGACCTACAATGAGCAGTTCTTC.

The chain links TRBV2 to TRBJ1-5; unclear D gene. Trimming left V 3 bases short and J 3 bases short, with 3 bases between. Germline loops: CDR1 SNHLY, CDR2 FYNNEI. The CDR3 contains 12 residues. This chain's CDR3 is CASSDFNQPQHF. In DNA, the CDR3 is TGTGCCAGCAGTGACTTCAATCAGCCCCAGCATTTT.

The chain has TRBV15 and TRBJ2-5, with D uncertain. The CDR3 has 15 residues. The germline V gene has CDR1 LNHNV and CDR2 YYDKDF (reference sequence). The germline V and J ends were trimmed by 5 bases and 2 bases, with 15 bases remaining between them. In nucleotides, the CDR3 is TGTGCCACCAGCCCGTTTCACAACAGACAAGAGACCCAGTACTTC. Protein product: CATSPFHNRQETQYF.

The chain joins TRBV5-1 to TRBJ2-7; D may correspond to TRBD1 or TRBD2 (5 bases each). The ends were cut back, 4 bases at V and 2 bases at J, with 16 bases in the middle. This CDR3 comprises 15 residues. The germline gives CDR1 SGHRS, CDR2 YFSETQ. CDR3 DNA sequence: TGCGCCAGCAGCCCGGGGCCTGGCGAGGCCTACGAGCAGTACTTC. Translation: CASSPGPGEAYEQYF.

Comment on this clone: Other DNA sequences in this specimen translate into the identical CDR3. The rearrangement uses TRBV30 and TRBJ2-5, with D perhaps TRBD1 (6 bases). Per germline, CDR1 GTSNPN and CDR2 SVGIG (reference sequence). The CDR3 is 14 amino acids. V was clipped by 1 base and J by 2 bases, with 11 bases between them. The CDR3 loop reads CAWSEGHLQETQYF. CDR3 nucleotides: TGTGCCTGGAGTGAGGGACATTTGCAAGAGACCCAGTACTTC.

There are a few counts of this clone. The chain carries TRBV29-1 and TRBJ2-7, with D unresolved. The germline V and J ends were trimmed by 4 bases and 2 bases, with 12 bases remaining between them. Germline V gives CDR1 SQVTM, CDR2 ANQGSEA. The length of the CDR3 is 13 residues. The CDR3 spells CSVVDSIAYEQYF. CDR3 bases: TGCAGCGTTGTGGATAGCATCGCCTACGAGCAGTACTTC.

This clone appeared a few times. This chain links TRBV5-1 with TRBJ2-1; 9 bases agree with TRBD2. Germline V gives CDR1 SGHRS, CDR2 YFSETQ. V trimming: 0 bases; J trimming: 3 bases; junction bases outside the gene matches: 13. The CDR3 consists of 19 residues. Here the CDR3 DNA reads TGCGCCAGCAGCTTGGTACCTCTCGGTCTAGCGGGAATCTACAATGAGCAGTTCTTC. Its translation is CASSLVPLGLAGIYNEQFF.

The CDR3 DNA reads TGTGCCAGCAGCCACGCGGGCACAGATACGCAGTATTTT. Its protein is CASSHAGTDTQYF. This sequence joins TRBV11-2 and TRBJ2-3; D unresolved. There are 13 residues in the CDR3. V was cut by 5 bases and J by 1 base, with 7 bases left in between. Looked up from germline, CDR1 is SGHAT and CDR2 is FQNNGV.

V usage is TRBV30 and J usage is TRBJ2-7, with a weak D call TRBD2 (5 bases). The ends were cut back, 4 bases at V and 3 bases at J, with 7 bases in the middle. The CDR3 has 11 residues. Germline values: CDR1 GTSNPN, CDR2 SVGIG (reference sequence). CDR3 coding DNA: TGTGCCTGGAAAGAGGGCTACGAGCAGTACTTC. Translating gives CAWKEGYEQYF.

To note about this clone: The sample holds other DNA sequences that translate to the same CDR3. The chain uses TRBV27 and TRBJ2-2; D is unclear. V shed 4 bases and J shed 2 bases, with 2 bases lying between them. This CDR3 is built from 12 residues. Germline values: CDR1 MNHEY, CDR2 SMNVEV (reference sequence). The CDR3 region has the DNA TGTGCCAGCAGTTCAAACACCGGGGAGCTGTTTTTT. It translates to CASSSNTGELFF.

The CDR3 protein is CASSPSQIQNQPQHF. The CDR3 nucleotides are TGTGCCAGCAGTCCCTCCCAGATCCAAAATCAGCCCCAGCATTTT. The chain carries TRBV27 and TRBJ1-5; no reliable D call. CDR1 MNHEY and CDR2 SMNVEV come from the germline V gene (reference sequence). This CDR3 has 15 amino acids. Between the trimmed V and J ends, which lost 5 bases and 4 bases, there was a span of 15 bases.